This T cell receptor (beta chain) was sequenced during a study of breast tumors, draining lymph nodes, adjacent tissues. Turning to this clonotype: Its antigen is unidentified.

Findings and caveats of the study: Tumors had less TCR diversity than lymph nodes, more than nontumor tissue. Luminal-like breast cancer showed significantly higher tumor–nontumor repertoire similarity than basal-like. The data were judged consistent with most tumor T cells coming from lymph node and expanding in tumor. That most tumor T cells come from lymph nodes remained unproven.

CDR3 size: 16 residues. Germline V gene sequence: CDR1 DFQATT, CDR2 SNEGSKA (reference sequence). The germline V and J ends were trimmed by 0 bases and 1 base, with 14 bases remaining between them. Using its own MiXCR run on the multiplex PCR reads, TCRdb lists one record per CDR3 protein. The sample shows approximately 10,000 distinct CDR3 sequences, less than 60% of them seen only once. The sample was breast tumor tissue. The chain uses TRBV20-1 and TRBJ2-3; no clear D gene. The clonotype comes from a female donor with breast cancer. Some clones in this sample may be carry-over from other donors' samples. The CDR3 loop reads CSARDRVSLGTDTQYF. Written as DNA, the CDR3 is TGCAGTGCTAGAGATCGGGTCTCATTGGGCACAGATACGCAGTATTTT.